This TCR beta chain was sequenced for a study of cytomegalovirus exposure and HLA in healthy donors. Each of the donors was a healthy bone marrow donor. Primers: 60 Vbeta forward and 13 Jbeta reverse. Some clones are missing from TCRdb's copy, which holds only in-frame ones; the method was immunoSEQ multiplex PCR. The table includes about 160,000 clones, less than 85% detected once. Germline V gene sequence: CDR1 SGHRS, CDR2 YFSETQ. CDR3 size: 14 residues. V lost 2 bases, J lost 6 bases, and 12 bases lay in between. Points from the study as a whole: In an earlier analysis, productive rearrangement rates for most beta V segments clustered near 87% or 30%. Diagnosis of cytomegalovirus status made by the classifier reportedly showed high specificity and sensitivity. Clonal expansion was found to be greater in HLA-associated TCR beta chains than in equally common others in a later analysis.

A remark on this clone: Antigen specificity is unknown.

The sample consisted of PBMCs. This receptor was identified in a man aged 35 to 55 in good health and CMV-seronegative. This sequence joins TRBV5-1 and TRBJ2-1; D perhaps matches TRBD2 (5 bases). CDR3 residues: CASSFAGPFNEQFF. In nucleotides, the CDR3 is TGCGCCAGCAGCTTTGCGGGCCCATTCAATGAGCAGTTCTTC.